This entry lists 10 T cell receptor beta chains sequenced from one sample in a study of T-cell memory formation after mild COVID-19. MiXCR, applied by TCRdb to the 5' RACE reads, yields one record per CDR3 protein. The data contain around 420,000 distinct CDR3 sequences, less than 25% of them singletons. The sample consisted of PBMCs or a T cell subset sorted from them (not recorded which). These receptor sequences come from an adult woman who had mild COVID-19 (a few samples of this study predate the infection). Cell type and time point are not known.

The rearrangement links TRBV27 to TRBJ2-2; D is ambiguous. In germline, CDR1 is MNHEY, CDR2 SMNVEV (reference sequence). The V end lost 7 bases, the J end lost 4 bases, and 16 bases lay between the germline ends. This CDR3 is 15 amino acids long. In DNA form, the CDR3 reads TGTGCCAGCAACCGAGGTAGTACGGGCACCGGGGAGCTGTTTTTT. It codes for CASNRGSTGTGELFF.

The chain uses TRBV7-9 and TRBJ2-1, with 12 bases identical to TRBD1. Germline CDR1 reads SEHNR; CDR2 reads FQNEAQ (reference sequence). The CDR3 loop spans 20 amino acids. Trimming removed 5 bases from V and 3 bases from J; junction bases left unmatched: 17. CDR3 DNA sequence: TGTGCCAGCAGCGTAGGCCCGGGACAGGGGGCCAAAAGTCTCTACAATGAGCAGTTCTTC. This sequence encodes CASSVGPGQGAKSLYNEQFF.

In this sample, this clonotype turned up a few times. The chain carries TRBV7-6 and TRBJ2-5; TRBD1 aligns across 7 bases. With 5 bases clipped from V and 3 bases from J, the junction kept 6 bases outside the gene matches. CDR1 and CDR2 from the germline V gene are SGHVS and FNYEAQ. The CDR3 consists of 14 residues. The CDR3 is CASSEDRVEETQYF. As DNA, the CDR3 is TGTGCCAGCAGCGAAGACAGGGTGGAAGAGACCCAGTACTTC.

The CDR3 nucleotides read TGTGCCAGCAGGACAGGAGGAAAGACAGATACGCAGTATTTT. It encodes CASRTGGKTDTQYF. V is TRBV6-1 and J is TRBJ2-3, with TRBD1 as a possible D gene (6 bases). The CDR3 runs 14 residues. The V and J ends lost 6 bases and 3 bases respectively, with 13 bases between them. From germline, CDR1 is MNHNS and CDR2 SASEGT.

The CDR3: CASSPRGRGSSGYTF. CDR3 in DNA: TGTGCCAGCAGCCCCCGGGGCAGGGGGAGTAGTGGCTACACCTTC. This chain uses TRBV7-8 with TRBJ1-2, with 7 bases matching TRBD1. V lost 5 bases and J lost 7; bases outside the gene matches: 13. Germline loops: CDR1 SGHVS, CDR2 FQNEAQ. The CDR3 runs 15 residues. Full variable domain (missing parts from reference TRBV7-8 and TRBJ1-2): GAGVSQSPRYKVAKRGQDVALRCDPISGHVSLFWYQQALGQGPEFLTYFQNEAQLDKSGLPSDRFFAERPEGSVSTLKIQRTQQEDSAVYLCASSPRGRGSSGYTFGSGTRLTVV.

The chain carries TRBV20-1 and TRBJ1-5; D is perhaps TRBD1 (6 bases). The CDR3 is 13 amino acids. Trimming took off 5 bases at V and 1 base at J, with 9 bases between the two ends. CDR1 and CDR2 from the germline V gene are DFQATT and SNEGSKA (reference sequence). The CDR3 sequence: CSAWDKSNQPQHF. The DNA of the CDR3 is TGCAGTGCTTGGGACAAAAGCAATCAGCCCCAGCATTTT.

This clonotype was picked up a small number of times. V and J are TRBV5-1 and TRBJ1-3; 7 positions agree with TRBD1. V gave up 0 bases and J gave up 4 bases; unmatched junction bases: 1. The CDR3 is 14 amino acids. Germline CDR1 reads SGHRS; CDR2 reads YFSETQ. The CDR3 loop reads CASSLEQGGNTIYF. The DNA of the CDR3 is TGCGCCAGCAGCTTGGAACAGGGGGGAAACACCATATATTTT.

The CDR3 sequence: CAISDSKSPYNEQFF. CDR3 sequence (DNA): TGTGCCATCAGTGACTCGAAATCACCCTACAATGAGCAGTTCTTC. The chain couples TRBV10-3 to TRBJ2-1; no clear D gene. The germline V gene has CDR1 ENHRY and CDR2 SYGVKD. Trimming took 3 bases from V and 2 from J, leaving 11 bases between them. This CDR3 contains 15 residues.

The DNA for the CDR3 is TGCAGTGCCCGGACTAGCGGGTATCGCTCCTACGAGCAGTACTTC. This encodes CSARTSGYRSYEQYF. This chain links TRBV20-1 with TRBJ2-7; 11 bases line up with TRBD2. V lost 6 bases and J lost 0; bases outside the gene matches: 7. The CDR3 runs 15 residues. Germline V lookup: CDR1 DFQATT, CDR2 SNEGSKA (reference sequence).

The chain is built from TRBV6-1 and TRBJ2-3; 10 bases fit TRBD2. Germline V lookup: CDR1 MNHNS, CDR2 SASEGT. The J segment lost 3 bases and the V segment lost 7 bases, leaving 7 bases of the junction unmatched. The CDR3 length is 15 residues. CDR3 nucleotides: TGTGCCAGCACCCAAGCGGGGGGGCGAACAGATACGCAGTATTTT. Encoded protein: CASTQAGGRTDTQYF.